Here is one T cell receptor beta chain with its context. Of the isolated RNA, all was reverse transcribed, and so the sequenced material was expressed TCRB transcripts. Sequencing used immunoSEQ multiplex PCR; TCRdb keeps in-frame clones, though not all of them. The sample shows over 350,000 clones, about 15% of them seen only once. These data belong to a study of beta chain features in type 1 diabetes. Trimming removed 3 bases at V and 6 bases at J, with 10 bases between. From germline, CDR1 is MGHDK and CDR2 SYGVNS. The CDR3 loop spans 13 amino acids. The V gene is TRBV25-1, the J gene TRBJ2-3, with D possibly being TRBD2 (6 bases). The specimen was naive CD4+ T cells from blood. The TCR sequence derives from a woman aged 18-29 years in good health. The CDR3 DNA reads TGTGCCAGCAGTGACGGGGAGGTTGATACGCAGTATTTT. Translation: CASSDGEVDTQYF.